One and the same sample provided the 7 T cell receptor beta chains below, sequenced in a study of CD8 T cells in ankylosing spondylitis. For these receptors, no antigen is known. Findings and caveats of the study: Ankylosing spondylitis blood appeared to be characterized by a TCR beta motif of 8 or 9 highly homologous variants.

MiXCR, applied by TCRdb to the 5' RACE reads, yields one record per CDR3 protein. This sample has some 800,000 distinct CDR3 sequences, with about 11% found just once. Sequencing was done on a sample of blood, either unsorted or a sorted T cell fraction (not recorded which). These receptors all come from a male donor with ankylosing spondylitis.

The chain uses TRBV27 and TRBJ1-2; perhaps TRBD1 as D (5 bases). V was clipped by 6 bases and J by 7 bases, with 15 bases between them. The CDR3 has 13 amino acids. CDR1 and CDR2 from the germline V gene are MNHEY and SMNVEV (reference sequence). The CDR3 region is CASSIGDGLGYTF. CDR3 sequence (DNA): TGTGCCAGCAGCATAGGGGACGGACTTGGCTACACCTTC.

The rearrangement links TRBV29-1 to TRBJ1-2; TRBD1 is a possible D gene (6 bases). The V gene lost 0 bases and the J gene lost 6 bases, with 11 bases spanning the gap. The germline V gene encodes CDR1 SQVTM and CDR2 ANQGSEA. This CDR3 comprises 13 residues. The CDR3 loop reads CSVEESRGHGYTF. The CDR3 DNA is TGCAGCGTTGAAGAATCCAGGGGACATGGCTACACCTTC.

This clonotype was observed at least ten times. The chain employs TRBV6-2 or TRBV6-3 and TRBJ2-7; tentatively, D is TRBD1 (6 bases). Germline assignment: CDR1 MNHEY and CDR2 SVGEGT. This CDR3 is 14 amino acids long. Trimming cost V 2 bases and J 3 bases, with 11 bases left between them. The DNA of the CDR3 is TGTGCCAGCAGTTACCGAACAGGGAGCTACGAGCAGTACTTC. Protein product: CASSYRTGSYEQYF.

The chain employs TRBV27 and TRBJ2-2; the D gene is possibly TRBD2 (6 bases). Germline V gene sequence: CDR1 MNHEY, CDR2 SMNVEV (reference sequence). V was pared by 5 bases and J by 4 bases, with 20 bases between. This CDR3 spans 17 amino acids. Here the CDR3 DNA reads TGTGCCAGCAGTGCCTCGGGACTGCCCGAGGGCACCGGGGAGCTGTTTTTT. Protein: CASSASGLPEGTGELFF.

The chain uses TRBV4-3 and TRBJ1-6; tentative D call: TRBD1 (6 bases). Looked up from germline, CDR1 is LGHNA and CDR2 is YSLEER. The CDR3 is made up of 17 amino acids. The V gene lost 2 bases and the J gene lost 3 bases, with 14 bases spanning the gap. The CDR3 reads CASSQKRTGFYNSPLHF. DNA for the CDR3: TGCGCCAGCAGCCAAAAAAGAACAGGGTTCTATAATTCACCCCTCCACTTT.

Only a few counts were recorded for this clonotype. The rearrangement joins TRBV6-1 to TRBJ1-3; TRBD1 matches 7 bases. The CDR3 is made up of 13 amino acids. Germline V gives CDR1 MNHNS, CDR2 SASEGT. The J segment lost 8 bases and the V segment lost 7 bases, leaving 8 bases of the junction unmatched. This CDR3 is CASKQGQGHTIYF. The DNA for the CDR3 is TGTGCCAGCAAACAGGGGCAGGGTCACACCATATATTTT.

In its sample, this clonotype was seen a few times. This chain joins TRBV4-2 and TRBJ2-2; D is unresolved. V was clipped by 1 base and J by 6 bases, with 12 bases between them. Germline V gives CDR1 LGHNA, CDR2 YNFKEQ. The CDR3 has 15 residues. This CDR3 reads CASSQVPRPPGELFF. DNA of the CDR3: TGTGCCAGCAGCCAAGTACCGCGTCCCCCCGGGGAGCTGTTTTTT.